These 24 T cell receptor beta chains originate from one sample sequenced in a study of cytomegalovirus exposure and HLA in healthy donors. The PCR ran on 60 Vbeta and 13 Jbeta primers. TCRdb's copy holds only in-frame clones and misses some; the assay was immunoSEQ multiplex PCR. The sample carries about 120,000 clones, 80% recorded once. The sample comprised PBMCs. These receptors all come from a female donor in good health and CMV-seronegative.

CDR3 loop: CANRDRNTDTQYF. The CDR3 nucleotides are TGTGCCAACCGGGACAGGAACACAGATACGCAGTATTTT. The chain joins TRBV28 to TRBJ2-3; 8 positions match TRBD1. This CDR3 region has 13 residues. Per the germline V gene, CDR1 is MDHEN and CDR2 is SYDVKM. Trimming at V came to 10 bases and at J to 2 bases, leaving 5 bases not matched to a gene.

The chain uses TRBV6-1 and TRBJ2-1; 11 positions agree with TRBD2. CDR1 is MNHNS and CDR2 is SASEGT in the germline V gene. Trimming removed 4 bases from V and 4 bases from J; junction bases left unmatched: 9. CDR3 length: 17 amino acids. The DNA of the CDR3 is TGTGCCAGCAGTGTCCGACTAGCGGGGTTTTCGTACAATGAGCAGTTCTTC. It encodes CASSVRLAGFSYNEQFF.

This clone showed up just a few times. The V call is TRBV5-1, the J call TRBJ2-2, with unresolved D. Germline V CDR1 and CDR2: SGHRS, YFSETQ. CDR3 size: 12 residues. The V end lost 4 bases, the J end lost 7 bases, and 8 bases lay between the germline ends. For the CDR3, the DNA is TGCGCCAGCAGCCCGACTGACGGGGAGCTGTTTTTT. Translation: CASSPTDGELFF.

In the case of this clone: An end of the junction does not agree with germline; a read error may underlie this. The chain couples TRBV7-9 to TRBJ2-3; D remains ambiguous. Germline V gene sequence: CDR1 SEHNR, CDR2 FQNEAQ (reference sequence). This CDR3 contains 14 residues. The CDR3 loop is CSSSLIPDTDTQYF. The CDR3 bases are TGTTCCAGCAGCTTAATCCCAGACACAGATACGCAGTATTTT.

V is TRBV11-2 and J is TRBJ2-1, with 8 bases matching TRBD2. V shed 5 bases and J 1 base; nucleotides not matched to a gene: 1. Germline V gives CDR1 SGHAT, CDR2 FQNNGV. The CDR3 has 14 amino acids. CDR3 amino acids: CASSGGRSYNEQFF. CDR3 in DNA: TGTGCCAGCAGCGGCGGGAGGTCCTACAATGAGCAGTTCTTC.

With regard to this clone: Compared with germline, one end of the junction differs, possibly owing to a read error. The V and J genes are TRBV7-9 and TRBJ2-4, with 8 bases aligning to TRBD1. This CDR3 region has 19 residues. The germline V gene encodes CDR1 SEHNR and CDR2 FQNEAQ (reference sequence). The CDR3 DNA reads TGTGCCAGCGGCTCAGGGACAGGATCGACGGATCTAGCCAAAAACAGTCAGTACTTC. It encodes CASGSGTGSTDLAKNSQYF.

The gene calls are TRBV30 and TRBJ1-5, with D uncertain. Germline V CDR1 and CDR2: GTSNPN, SVGIG (reference sequence). V was trimmed by 2 bases and J by 4 bases, leaving 9 bases between them. This CDR3 comprises 13 residues. This CDR3 is CAWSRSANQPQHF. The DNA for the CDR3 is TGTGCCTGGAGTAGGTCAGCGAATCAGCCCCAGCATTTT.

This sequence joins TRBV7-3 and TRBJ1-2; possibly TRBD1 for D (5 bases). The CDR3 spans 13 residues. V lost 3 bases to trimming and J lost 4 bases, with 9 bases between them. Germline V gene data show CDR1 as SGHTA and CDR2 as FQGTGA. CDR3 amino acids: CASSFTGGYGYTF. The CDR3 DNA sequence: TGTGCCAGCAGCTTTACAGGCGGCTATGGCTACACCTTC.

This sequence joins TRBV2 and TRBJ1-5; TRBD1 aligns across 7 bases. CDR3 length: 16 residues. V lost 4 bases to trimming and J lost 0 bases; unmatched junction nucleotides: 6. Germline V lookup: CDR1 SNHLY, CDR2 FYNNEI. CDR3 DNA: TGTGCCAGCAGTGGATCAGGGGGTGTTAGCAATCAGCCCCAGCATTTT. Its protein product is CASSGSGGVSNQPQHF.

Here the CDR3 reads CASSFRGYDEKLFF. The CDR3 DNA follows: TGCGCCAGCAGCTTTAGGGGGTACGATGAAAAACTGTTTTTT. The rearrangement joins TRBV5-1 to TRBJ1-4, with a tentative D call TRBD1 (6 bases). The V and J ends lost 2 bases and 6 bases respectively, with 11 bases between them. Germline V gene sequence: CDR1 SGHRS, CDR2 YFSETQ. The CDR3 is 14 amino acids.

The chain couples TRBV18 to TRBJ2-5; 11 positions agree with TRBD2. The last part of the DNA fits TRBJ2-7 better; the J call may be wrong. The CDR3 spans 16 residues. In germline, CDR1 is KGHSH, CDR2 LQKENI. CDR3 sequence: CASSQLAGAASYEQYF. Here the CDR3 DNA reads TGTGCCAGCTCACAACTAGCGGGGGCTGCATCCTACGAGCAGTACTTC.

V gene TRBV13 combines with J gene TRBJ2-7; maybe TRBD1 (6 bases). In germline, CDR1 is PRHDT, CDR2 FYEKMQ (reference sequence). CDR3 length: 18 amino acids. Trimming removed 5 bases at V and 2 bases at J, with 25 bases between. The CDR3 here is CASSPSNITNRDTYEQYF. CDR3 DNA: TGTGCCAGCAGCCCATCGAACATAACCAACAGGGACACCTACGAGCAGTACTTC.

The chain carries TRBV6-1 and TRBJ1-1, with D possibly being TRBD1 (5 bases). Trimming shortened V by 7 bases and J by 8 bases, and 23 bases separated the two germline ends. The germline gives CDR1 MNHNS, CDR2 SASEGT. The CDR3 extends over 15 amino acids. The CDR3 sequence: CASTQKRGGREEAFF. DNA for the CDR3: TGTGCCAGCACCCAAAAAAGGGGAGGCAGGGAAGAAGCTTTCTTT.

The V gene is TRBV18, the J gene TRBJ2-7; a weak D match, TRBD1 (6 bases). CDR1 and CDR2 (germline): KGHSH, LQKENI. The CDR3 sequence is 16 residues long. The V and J ends lost 2 bases and 2 bases respectively, with 16 bases between them. This CDR3 reads CASSPVAGAGAYEQYF. DNA for the CDR3: TGTGCCAGCTCACCAGTCGCCGGGGCAGGGGCCTACGAGCAGTACTTC. Drawing the rest from reference TRBV18 and TRBJ2-7, the complete variable domain is NAGVMQNPRHLVRRRGQEARLRCSPMKGHSHVYWYRQLPEEGLKFMVYLQKENIIDESGMPKERFSAEFPKEGPSILRIQQVVRGDSAAYFCASSPVAGAGAYEQYFGPGTRLTVT.

There are a few counts of this clone. The chain links TRBV23-1 to TRBJ1-2; D might be TRBD1 (5 bases). TRBV23-1 is identified as an open reading frame with a role that is uncertain. This CDR3 spans 14 amino acids. V lost 8 bases to trimming and J lost 4 bases, with 17 bases between them. CDR3 sequence reads: CASGHERGPYGYTF. For the CDR3, the DNA is TGCGCCAGCGGACATGAAAGGGGCCCCTATGGCTACACCTTC.

The chain uses TRBV9 and TRBJ2-1; 8 nucleotides agree with TRBD2. Germline CDR1 SGDLS, CDR2 YYNGEE. The CDR3 consists of 15 residues. Trimming removed 3 bases from V and 7 bases from J; junction bases left unmatched: 9. The CDR3 DNA is TGTGCCAGCAGCGGTAGCGGGGCAAGGGGGAATGAGCAGTTCTTC. It is translated as CASSGSGARGNEQFF. Full variable domain (outside the CDR3, taken from reference TRBV9 and TRBJ2-1): DSGVTQTPKHLITATGQRVTLRCSPRSGDLSVYWYQQSLDQGLQFLIQYYNGEERAKGNILERFSAQQFPDLHSELNLSSLELGDSALYFCASSGSGARGNEQFFGPGTRLTVL.

This clone was counted a single time. The gene calls are TRBV5-6 and TRBJ2-1; 8 bases align to TRBD1. The CDR3 length is 17 residues. The V gene's germline CDR1 is SGHDT and CDR2 YYEEEE. V was clipped by 4 bases and J by 4 bases; unmatched bases: 13. Here the CDR3 DNA reads TGTGCCAGCAGCCCTGGATTGGACAGGGATGTATACAATGAGCAGTTCTTC. Its translation: CASSPGLDRDVYNEQFF.

The chain joins TRBV5-4 to TRBJ2-5; TRBD1 matches 9 bases. V lost 4 bases and J lost 4; bases outside the gene matches: 11. The CDR3 contains 16 residues. The germline CDR1 and CDR2 sequences are SGHNT and YYREEE (reference sequence). The CDR3 protein is CASSAPTGGGRETQYF. CDR3 nucleotide sequence: TGTGCCAGCAGCGCACCCACAGGGGGCGGTCGAGAGACCCAGTACTTC. The variable domain in full, with the rest retrieved from reference TRBV5-4 and TRBJ2-5, is ETGVTQSPTHLIKTRGQQVTLRCSSQSGHNTVSWYQQALGQGPQFIFQYYREEENGRGNFPPRFSGLQFPNYSSELNVNALELDDSALYLCASSAPTGGGRETQYFGPGTRLLVL.

The chain joins TRBV5-5 to TRBJ2-7, with a possible D match to TRBD2 (5 bases). The CDR3 spans 14 residues. V gave up 4 bases and J gave up 5 bases, with 16 bases separating them. Germline V gene sequence: CDR1 SGHKS, CDR2 YYEKEE (reference sequence). DNA for the CDR3: TGTGCCAGCAGCCCCGCGGGTCTAGGTAACGAGCAGTACTTC. Translated: CASSPAGLGNEQYF.

The chain recombines TRBV5-5 with TRBJ2-7; 8 bases align to TRBD1. CDR1 is SGHKS, CDR2 YYEKEE, per germline (reference sequence). Trimming cost V 0 bases and J 0 bases; bases outside gene matches: 2. The CDR3 loop spans 15 amino acids. This CDR3 is CASSLGQGFSYEQYF. The CDR3 coding sequence is TGTGCCAGCAGCTTGGGACAGGGGTTCTCCTACGAGCAGTACTTC.

The chain recombines TRBV6-5 with TRBJ2-7; 7 bases agree with TRBD1. This CDR3 comprises 14 residues. Trimming removed 4 bases from V and 3 bases from J; junction bases left unmatched: 6. The germline V gene has CDR1 MNHEY and CDR2 SVGAGI. CDR3 amino acids: CASSLRDSLYEQYF. CDR3 nucleotide sequence: TGTGCCAGCAGTTTACGGGACAGCCTCTACGAGCAGTACTTC.

The chain joins TRBV28 to TRBJ1-1; D possibly corresponds to TRBD1 (6 bases). CDR1 and CDR2 from the germline V gene are MDHEN and SYDVKM. This CDR3 spans 12 amino acids. The V end lost 3 bases, the J end lost 11 bases, and 13 bases lay between the germline ends. Written as DNA, the CDR3 is TGTGCCAGCAGTTTGCCACAGGGTTTGGCTTTCTTT. Translating it yields CASSLPQGLAFF.

This rearrangement joins TRBV12-2 to TRBJ2-3; the table assigns TRBD2, which was not confirmed against the DNA. TRBV12-2 is labeled a pseudogene. CDR3 length: 17 residues. CDR3 in amino acids: CASRLVLRDFRTDTQYF. CDR3 sequence (DNA): TGTGCAAGTCGCTTAGTACTTCGAGACTTCCGCACAGATACGCAGTATTTT.

This rearrangement joins TRBV7-8 to TRBJ1-5, with D unclear. Germline V gene data show CDR1 as SGHVS and CDR2 as FQNEAQ. The CDR3 contains 16 residues. V was pared by 2 bases and J by 6 bases, with 17 bases between. CDR3 in amino acids: CASSLLGRGLGQPQHF. CDR3 coding DNA: TGTGCCAGCAGCTTACTTGGCAGAGGGTTGGGTCAGCCCCAGCATTTT.